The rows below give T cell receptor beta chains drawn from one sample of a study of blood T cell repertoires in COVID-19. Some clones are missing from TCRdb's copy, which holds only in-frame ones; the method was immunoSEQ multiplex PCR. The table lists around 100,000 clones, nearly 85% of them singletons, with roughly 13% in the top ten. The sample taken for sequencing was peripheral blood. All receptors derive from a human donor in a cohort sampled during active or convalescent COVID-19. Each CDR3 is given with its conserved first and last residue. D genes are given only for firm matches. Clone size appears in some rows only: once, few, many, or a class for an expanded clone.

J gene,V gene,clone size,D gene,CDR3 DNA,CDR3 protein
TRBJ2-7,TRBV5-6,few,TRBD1,TGTGCCAGCAGCTTCGGGACAGCCTTCTACGAGCAGTACTTC,CASSFGTAFYEQYF
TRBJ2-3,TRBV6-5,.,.,TGTGCCAGCAGTTCCTACACAGATACGCAGTATTTT,CASSSYTDTQYF
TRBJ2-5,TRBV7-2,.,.,TGTGCCAGCTCCCTGTGGGGGACTCAAGAGACCCAGTACTTC,CASSLWGTQETQYF
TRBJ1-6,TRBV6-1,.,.,TGTGCCAGCAGTGATGTGAGAGGTAATTCACCCCTCCACTTT,CASSDVRGNSPLHF
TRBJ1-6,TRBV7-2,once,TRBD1,TGTGCCAGCAGCTTAGGGGACAGCAGAAATTCACCCCTCCACTTT,CASSLGDSRNSPLHF
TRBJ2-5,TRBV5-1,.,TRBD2,TGCGCCAGCAGTTCCCTTAGCGGGGGGGTGGAAGAGACCCAGTACTTC,CASSSLSGGVEETQYF
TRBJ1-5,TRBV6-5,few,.,TGTGCCAGCAGTACAGGGTATAGCAATCAGCCCCAGCATTTT,CASSTGYSNQPQHF
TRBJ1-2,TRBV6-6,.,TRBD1,TGTGCCAGCAGTATCAGACAGGGCCGAAACTATGGCTACACCTTC,CASSIRQGRNYGYTF
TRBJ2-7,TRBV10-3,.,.,TGTGCCATCAGTGATCCCGGACGAGGGCTGGGAACCTACGAGCAGTACTTC,CAISDPGRGLGTYEQYF
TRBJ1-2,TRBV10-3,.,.,TGTGCCACAGAATGGGGAGCTAACTATGGCTACACCTTC,CATEWGANYGYTF
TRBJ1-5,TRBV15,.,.,TGTGCCACCAGCAGACAGGGCCATCAGCCCCAGCATTTT,CATSRQGHQPQHF
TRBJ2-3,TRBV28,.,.,TGTGCCAGCAGTTCAGAGGGCCGAACCCCTAGCACAGATACGCAGTATTTT,CASSSEGRTPSTDTQYF
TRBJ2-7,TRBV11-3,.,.,TGTGCCAGCAGCTTGGGGGGGCCCCACTACGAGCAGTACTTC,CASSLGGPHYEQYF
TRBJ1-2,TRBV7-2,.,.,TGTGCCAGCAGCTTCAGGACAGCCGTTGTAACTAACTATGGCTACACCTTC,CASSFRTAVVTNYGYTF
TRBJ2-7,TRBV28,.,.,TGTGCCAGCAGGACAGGACCTCTCTACGAGCAGTACTTC,CASRTGPLYEQYF
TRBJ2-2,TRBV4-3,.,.,TGCGCCAGCAGCCAAGCATGGCCACGGGGTCCGAACACCGGGGAGCTGTTTTTT,CASSQAWPRGPNTGELFF
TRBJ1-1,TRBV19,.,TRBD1,TGTGCCACCACGGACAGGATTAAAGCTTTCTTT,CATTDRIKAFF
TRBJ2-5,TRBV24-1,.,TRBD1,TGTGCCACCAGTGATTTGACCACAGGGGATAGGGAGACCCAGTACTTC,CATSDLTTGDRETQYF
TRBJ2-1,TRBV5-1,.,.,TGCGCCAGCAGCTTGACACAGGCCTCCTCCTACAATGAGCAGTTCTTC,CASSLTQASSYNEQFF
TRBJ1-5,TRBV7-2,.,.,TGTGCCAGCAGCTTACCAGGGAAACCCCAGCATTTT,CASSLPGKPQHF
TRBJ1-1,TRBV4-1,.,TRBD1,TGCGCCAGCAGCCTGGGACAGGGGAGAAGGGTGAACACTGAAGCTTTCTTT,CASSLGQGRRVNTEAFF
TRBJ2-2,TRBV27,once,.,TGTGCCAGCAGTTTCAGGACGAACACCGGGGAGCTGTTTTTT,CASSFRTNTGELFF
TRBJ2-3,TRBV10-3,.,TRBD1,TGTGCCATCGCCCAGGGGGGCACAGATACGCAGTATTTT,CAIAQGGTDTQYF
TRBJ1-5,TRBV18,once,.,TGTGCCAGCTCACCACAGGGGTTTGGCAATCAGCCCCAGCATTTT,CASSPQGFGNQPQHF
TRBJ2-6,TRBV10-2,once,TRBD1,TGCGCCAGCAGGGGTACAGGGGCTGGGGCCAACGTCCTGACTTTC,CASRGTGAGANVLTF
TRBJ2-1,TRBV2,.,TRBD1,TGTGCCAGCAGTGAGGCCAGGGGGCGAAGTGGGCAGTTCTTC,CASSEARGRSGQFF
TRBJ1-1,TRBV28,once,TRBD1,TGTGCCAGCAGCCAGACAGGGCTGGTGGCTTTCTTT,CASSQTGLVAFF
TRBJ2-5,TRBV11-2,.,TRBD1,TGTGCCAGCAGCTCGGACAGGGTCGAAGAGACCCAGTACTTC,CASSSDRVEETQYF
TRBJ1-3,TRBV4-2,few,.,TGTGCCAGCAGCCTCGGAGAATCAAGCTCTGGAAACACCATATATTTT,CASSLGESSSGNTIYF
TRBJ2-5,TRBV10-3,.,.,TGTGCCATCAGTGAGTCGACTGGGGCACAAGAGACCCAGTACTTC,CAISESTGAQETQYF
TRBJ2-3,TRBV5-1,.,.,TGCGCCAGCAGCTTGGGGGGAGCAGATACGCAGTATTTT,CASSLGGADTQYF
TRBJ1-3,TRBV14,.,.,TGTGCCAGCAGTCCCGTCTCTGGAAACACCATATATTTT,CASSPVSGNTIYF
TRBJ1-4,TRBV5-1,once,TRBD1,TGCGCCAGCAGCTTGGGGGACAGAAATGAAAAACTGTTTTTT,CASSLGDRNEKLFF
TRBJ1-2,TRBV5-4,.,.,TGTGCCAGCAGCTCCGGAAAAGAAACGACTATTAGCTACACCTTC,CASSSGKETTISYTF